The rows below give T cell receptor beta chains drawn from one sample of a study of blood T cells in healthy people across ages. Using its own MiXCR run on the 5' RACE reads, TCRdb lists one record per CDR3 protein. Counted here are over 950,000 distinct CDR3 sequences, 51% occurring once; the ten biggest clones make up about a fifth. Sequencing was done on a sample of blood. The receptor source for this set is a woman aged 55-70 years in good health. The CDR3 runs from the conserved cysteine through the conserved F or W. The D gene is left open where the match is weak. Size values are once, few and many counts, or a class for expanded clones, and some rows have none.

d_gene	j_gene	abundance	v_gene	CDR3nt	CDR3aa
TRBD1	TRBJ2-4	few	TRBV4-1	TGCGCCAGCAGCCGAGACAGGGAACACATTCAGTACTTC	CASSRDREHIQYF
TRBD1	TRBJ2-4	-	TRBV4-1	TGCGCCAGCAGCCAAGGGGGAGACAGGGGAAACATTCAGTACTTC	CASSQGGDRGNIQYF
TRBD1	TRBJ1-4	-	TRBV28	TGTGCCGTTCCGGGACAGGGGAATGAAAAACTGTTTTTT	CAVPGQGNEKLFF
-	TRBJ2-3	-	TRBV3-1	TGTGCCAGCAGCCCGAGGGCGACCCAGGGTACGCAGTATTTT	CASSPRATQGTQYF
-	TRBJ2-7	-	TRBV20-1	TGCAGTGCTGGGGGGGGGCGCAGTCCAACCCAGGAGCAGTACTTC	CSAGGGRSPTQEQYF
TRBD1	TRBJ2-7	-	TRBV14	TGTGCCAGCAGCCCCTTGGACAGGGGGACCTACGAGCAGTACTTC	CASSPLDRGTYEQYF
-	TRBJ1-2	few	TRBV12-3/TRBV12-4	TGTGCCAGCACCCCACAGGCGGGAGATGGCTACACCTTC	CASTPQAGDGYTF
-	TRBJ1-6	few	TRBV21-1	TGTGCCAGCAGCTCCACAGGGACAAAGGGGTCACCCCTCCACTTT	CASSSTGTKGSPLHF
TRBD1	TRBJ2-7	many	TRBV25-1	TGTGCCAGCAGGGGGACAGGAACTTACGAGCAGTACTTC	CASRGTGTYEQYF
-	TRBJ2-7	-	TRBV28	TGTGCCAGCACCCTCGGGACAAACTCCTACGAGCAGTACTTC	CASTLGTNSYEQYF
-	TRBJ2-1	-	TRBV7-9	TGTGCCAGCACAGGGACCCGTAAAATCTACAATGAGCAGTTCTTC	CASTGTRKIYNEQFF
TRBD1	TRBJ1-5	-	TRBV27	TGTGCCAGCAGTTCGACAGGGCAACGGCAGCCCCAGCATTTT	CASSSTGQRQPQHF
-	TRBJ2-1	-	TRBV29-1	TGCAGCGTTTCCCGGGAGTACAATGAGCAGTTCTTC	CSVSREYNEQFF
TRBD1	TRBJ2-6	many	TRBV29-1	TGCAGCGTTGAACGATGGGACAGGGGACTCTCAGCCTCTGGGGCCAACGTCCTGACTTTC	CSVERWDRGLSASGANVLTF
-	TRBJ2-5	-	TRBV9	TGTGCCAGCAGCGCCCGGACCAACCAAGAGACCCAGTACTTC	CASSARTNQETQYF
-	TRBJ2-5	-	TRBV20-1	TGCAGTGCCGGTGTACAGCAAGAGACCCAGTACTTC	CSAGVQQETQYF
TRBD1	TRBJ2-1	-	TRBV7-8	TGTGCCAGCAGCTTAGAGGGACAGGGGACCAATGAGCAGTTCTTC	CASSLEGQGTNEQFF
-	TRBJ1-2	once	TRBV29-1	TGCAGCGTTGAAACTAGGGGCCAGGGCTATGGCTACACCTTC	CSVETRGQGYGYTF
-	TRBJ1-2	-	TRBV4-2	TGTGCCAGCAGCCAAGATCTTAATCGCAGAGGGACCTATGGCTACACCTTC	CASSQDLNRRGTYGYTF
-	TRBJ1-1	few	TRBV7-9	TGTGCCAGCAGTTTAGTAGTAGGTTACACTGAAGCTTTCTTT	CASSLVVGYTEAFF
-	TRBJ2-1	-	TRBV6-8	TGTGCCAGCAGTCGGGGGGCGAAGAGCTCCTACAATGAGCAGTTCTTC	CASSRGAKSSYNEQFF
-	TRBJ2-1	-	TRBV4-3	TGCGCCAGCAGCCAAGATGTCCGGGAGAACTACAATGAGCAGTTCTTC	CASSQDVRENYNEQFF
TRBD1	TRBJ1-5	-	TRBV6-1	TGTGCCAGCAGGACAGGGGTTCGCAATCAGCCCCAGCATTTT	CASRTGVRNQPQHF
-	TRBJ2-2	-	TRBV14	TGTGCCGGCAGCCAAGCTCGCACCCAAACCGGGGAGCTGTTTTTT	CAGSQARTQTGELFF
-	TRBJ2-5	-	TRBV20-1	TGCAGTGCGGACATCAAGGGGCGCGGAGAGACCCAGTACTTC	CSADIKGRGETQYF
-	TRBJ1-1	many	TRBV25-1	TGTGCCAGCAGTGATGGGCAGGGGTCTTACACTGAAGCTTTCTTT	CASSDGQGSYTEAFF
-	TRBJ2-3	many	TRBV2	TGTGCCAGCAGACTGGAGAGAACGCAGTATTTT	CASRLERTQYF
TRBD2	TRBJ2-7	-	TRBV28	TGTGCCAGCAGTCAACAGGGACTAGGCCGGAGGGACGAGCAGTACTTC	CASSQQGLGRRDEQYF
-	TRBJ2-7	few	TRBV28	TGTGCCAGCAGTTTAATACCCAGGGGCTACGAGCAGTACTTC	CASSLIPRGYEQYF
TRBD2	TRBJ2-1	-	TRBV15	TGTGCCACCAGCAGAGGGGAGGGTTCGTTGGATGAGCAGTTCTTC	CATSRGEGSLDEQFF
-	TRBJ2-7	few	TRBV27	TGTGCCAGCAGTACACGGGGGAGTACCCGCTACGAGCAGTACTTC	CASSTRGSTRYEQYF
-	TRBJ1-1	once	TRBV29-1	TGCAGCGTTGAAGGGGGGGGACAAGAAGCTTTCTTT	CSVEGGGQEAFF
TRBD1	TRBJ2-5	-	TRBV11-2	TGTGCCAGCAGCAAAGACAGGGCCACGACCCAGTACTTC	CASSKDRATTQYF
TRBD2	TRBJ2-1	-	TRBV5-6	TGTGCCAGCAGCTTGAGAACGGCCCTAGGCCGAGGGAGGGCCGGTGAGACCCAGTTCTTC	CASSLRTALGRGRAGETQFF
-	TRBJ2-3	-	TRBV2	TGTGCCAGCAGTGTATCTCACAGCACAGATACGCAGTATTTT	CASSVSHSTDTQYF
-	TRBJ2-3	-	TRBV7-2	TGTGCCAGCAGCTTTACGGCAGTAGATGCGCAGTATTTT	CASSFTAVDAQYF
-	TRBJ2-2	-	TRBV12-3/TRBV12-4	TGTGCCAGCGAACTAAACACCGGGGAGCTGTTTTTT	CASELNTGELFF
TRBD2	TRBJ2-7	-	TRBV6-5	TGTGCCAGCAGTTTTGGGGGACCGGGACTAGCGAGAACCTACGAGCAGTACTTC	CASSFGGPGLARTYEQYF
-	TRBJ1-5	-	TRBV5-5	TGTGCCAGCAACCCTTTCGAGACAGTGGTGGGTCAGCCCCAGCATTTT	CASNPFETVVGQPQHF
-	TRBJ2-3	-	TRBV3-1	TGTGCCAGCCGAGGGCAGGACACAGATACGCAGTATTTT	CASRGQDTDTQYF
-	TRBJ2-7	few	TRBV4-2	TGTGCCAGCAGCCAAGAAGGAGGGAACCCCTACGAGCAGTACTTC	CASSQEGGNPYEQYF
-	TRBJ2-3	-	TRBV21-1	TGTGCCAGCAGCAAAGTAGCGGGACGTTCCCTGGGAGATACGCAGTATTTT	CASSKVAGRSLGDTQYF
TRBD2	TRBJ2-6	once	TRBV5-4	TGTGCCTGCAACCCACCGGGGGGAGACAACGTCCTGACTTTC	CACNPPGGDNVLTF
-	TRBJ2-1	-	TRBV4-2	TGTGCCAGCAGCCACCAGAGAACGGGGGACGGATCCTACGAGCAGTTCTTC	CASSHQRTGDGSYEQFF
-	TRBJ2-5	once	TRBV4-3	TGCGCCAGCAGCCAAGATTGTAGGGAGGGGGATCAAGAGACCCAGTACTTC	CASSQDCREGDQETQYF
-	TRBJ2-3	-	TRBV5-1	TGCGACAGCAGCTTGAGGCTGAGTGGCACAGATACGCAGTATTTT	CDSSLRLSGTDTQYF
TRBD2	TRBJ2-5	-	TRBV4-2	TGTGCCAGCAGCCAAGATAGCGGGAGGGCCCGAGAAGAGACCCAGTACTTC	CASSQDSGRAREETQYF
-	TRBJ1-6	once	TRBV15	TGTGCCACCAGCAGAGAGTCCGGGGTTGGCTCACCCCTCCACTTT	CATSRESGVGSPLHF
-	TRBJ2-5	few	TRBV4-1	TGCGCCAGCAGCGATTTGATCCGCCAAGAGACCCAGTACTTC	CASSDLIRQETQYF
TRBD2	TRBJ2-2	-	TRBV2	TGTGCCAGCAGTGCGGCGGCGGGAGACGGGGAGCTGTTTTTT	CASSAAAGDGELFF
-	TRBJ1-2	-	TRBV2	TGTGCCAGCGGGGGGATAGGAAACTATGGCTACACCTTC	CASGGIGNYGYTF
-	TRBJ2-7	-	TRBV28	TGTGCCAGCAGTCTCGCGGGGGCGGCTTTATACGAGCAGTACTTC	CASSLAGAALYEQYF
-	TRBJ2-7	-	TRBV6-6	TGTGCCAGCAGTTTTGGAGGGGGCGGATACGGGCAGTACTTC	CASSFGGGGYGQYF
-	TRBJ2-7	-	TRBV20-1	TGCAGTGTCGCCCCCAGGGCCCACGAGCAGTACTTC	CSVAPRAHEQYF
TRBD1	TRBJ2-3	few	TRBV7-9	TGTGCCAGCAGCCCTGGACAGGGTGGTGCAGATACGCAGTATTTT	CASSPGQGGADTQYF
-	TRBJ2-3	-	TRBV6-2/TRBV6-3	TGTACCAGCAGTTACTCGTTCATGACAGATACGCAGTATTTT	CTSSYSFMTDTQYF
-	TRBJ1-5	-	TRBV5-5	TGTGCCAGCAGCTACGGGACACAGATGAATCAGCCCCAGCATTTT	CASSYGTQMNQPQHF